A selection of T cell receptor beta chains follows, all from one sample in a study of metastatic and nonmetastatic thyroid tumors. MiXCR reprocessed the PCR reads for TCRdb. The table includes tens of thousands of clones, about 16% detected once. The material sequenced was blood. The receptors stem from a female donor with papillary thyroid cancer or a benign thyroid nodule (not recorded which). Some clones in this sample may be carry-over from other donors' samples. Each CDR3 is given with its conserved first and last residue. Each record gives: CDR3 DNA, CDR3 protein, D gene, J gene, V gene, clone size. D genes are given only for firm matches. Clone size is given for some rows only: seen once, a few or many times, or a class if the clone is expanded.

cdr3_nt: TGTGCCAGCAGCTCGGACAGGCAAGGCTACACCTTC
cdr3_aa: CASSSDRQGYTF
d_call: TRBD1
j_call: TRBJ1-2
v_call: TRBV5-7
clone_size: many

cdr3_nt: TGTGCCAGTAGTGGACAGGGGATCGATGAGCAGTTCTTC
cdr3_aa: CASSGQGIDEQFF
d_call: TRBD1
j_call: TRBJ2-1
v_call: TRBV19
clone_size: .

cdr3_nt: TGTGCCACCAGCAGAGAATCCTGGTCCTACAATGAGCAGTTCTTC
cdr3_aa: CATSRESWSYNEQFF
d_call: .
j_call: TRBJ2-1
v_call: TRBV15
clone_size: many

cdr3_nt: TGCGCCAGCAGCTTGGCATTGGTCGTGATGGTAACCTACGAGCAGTACTTC
cdr3_aa: CASSLALVVMVTYEQYF
d_call: .
j_call: TRBJ2-7
v_call: TRBV5-1
clone_size: .

cdr3_nt: TGCAGTGCTAGGGGTAGCCCAAGCACAGATACGCAGTATTTT
cdr3_aa: CSARGSPSTDTQYF
d_call: .
j_call: TRBJ2-3
v_call: TRBV20-1
clone_size: many

cdr3_nt: TGTGCCAGCAGTGAACCCCAAGGGACTGTGGAGACCCAGTACTTC
cdr3_aa: CASSEPQGTVETQYF
d_call: .
j_call: TRBJ2-5
v_call: TRBV6-1
clone_size: few

cdr3_nt: TGTGCCAGCAGTTTAGGGGGGCGCATTTCCTACGAGCAGTACTTC
cdr3_aa: CASSLGGRISYEQYF
d_call: .
j_call: TRBJ2-7
v_call: TRBV12-3/TRBV12-4
clone_size: medium-sized

cdr3_nt: TGTGCCAGCAGTTACATGAACTCAGATACGCAGTATTTT
cdr3_aa: CASSYMNSDTQYF
d_call: .
j_call: TRBJ2-3
v_call: TRBV6-2/TRBV6-3
clone_size: few

cdr3_nt: TGTGCCTGGAGGGTCAGCGACAATCAGCCCCAGCATTTT
cdr3_aa: CAWRVSDNQPQHF
d_call: .
j_call: TRBJ1-5
v_call: TRBV30
clone_size: .

cdr3_nt: TGTGCCAGCAGTTTAGCAGCAGGGGGCAATCAGCCCCAGCATTTT
cdr3_aa: CASSLAAGGNQPQHF
d_call: .
j_call: TRBJ1-5
v_call: TRBV12-3/TRBV12-4
clone_size: many

cdr3_nt: TGTGCCAGCAGGGCAGGACTAGCGCTAGGCTACGAGCAGTACTTC
cdr3_aa: CASRAGLALGYEQYF
d_call: TRBD2
j_call: TRBJ2-7
v_call: TRBV2
clone_size: .

cdr3_nt: TGTGCCAGCAGCCAAGATTTATACTTC
cdr3_aa: CASSQDLYF
d_call: .
j_call: TRBJ2-7
v_call: TRBV3-1
clone_size: many

cdr3_nt: TGTGCCAGCAGCTTTGGACAGGCCTATGGCTACACCTTC
cdr3_aa: CASSFGQAYGYTF
d_call: TRBD1
j_call: TRBJ1-2
v_call: TRBV11-2
clone_size: many

cdr3_nt: TGTGCCAGCAGCGTAGACGGGGGGGGGAATTCACCCCTCCACTTT
cdr3_aa: CASSVDGGGNSPLHF
d_call: .
j_call: TRBJ1-6
v_call: TRBV9
clone_size: many

cdr3_nt: TGCAGTGCACGGGACAAGATGAACACTGAAGCTTTCTTT
cdr3_aa: CSARDKMNTEAFF
d_call: .
j_call: TRBJ1-1
v_call: TRBV20-1
clone_size: many

cdr3_nt: TGCAGTGCTAGAGGCCGGACGGGATCCTACGAGCAGTACTTC
cdr3_aa: CSARGRTGSYEQYF
d_call: .
j_call: TRBJ2-7
v_call: TRBV20-1
clone_size: many

cdr3_nt: TGCGCCAGCAGCTTGGCCTTAGGTCTCTCTTATGGCTACACCTTC
cdr3_aa: CASSLALGLSYGYTF
d_call: .
j_call: TRBJ1-2
v_call: TRBV5-1
clone_size: many

cdr3_nt: TGTGCCAGCAGCGTAGATGGCACGCTCGTCACCTTC
cdr3_aa: CASSVDGTLVTF
d_call: .
j_call: TRBJ1-2
v_call: TRBV9
clone_size: many

cdr3_nt: TGCGCCAGCAGCTTGGGGACTAGCGGAATCCAAGAGACCCAGTACTTC
cdr3_aa: CASSLGTSGIQETQYF
d_call: TRBD2
j_call: TRBJ2-5
v_call: TRBV5-1
clone_size: .

cdr3_nt: TGTGCCAGCAGTGAAAACTCGCATCAGCCCCAGCATTTT
cdr3_aa: CASSENSHQPQHF
d_call: .
j_call: TRBJ1-5
v_call: TRBV6-1
clone_size: few

cdr3_nt: TGTGCCAGCAGTACCTCGAGTGGCAAAAACATTCAGTACTTC
cdr3_aa: CASSTSSGKNIQYF
d_call: .
j_call: TRBJ2-4
v_call: TRBV27
clone_size: few

cdr3_nt: TGTGCCAGCAGTGAACTAGGGCCAAGATCCGATGAGCAGTTCTTC
cdr3_aa: CASSELGPRSDEQFF
d_call: .
j_call: TRBJ2-1
v_call: TRBV6-1
clone_size: many

cdr3_nt: TGTGCCAGTAGTATGACTGACGGCGACTATGGCTACACCTTC
cdr3_aa: CASSMTDGDYGYTF
d_call: .
j_call: TRBJ1-2
v_call: TRBV19
clone_size: many

cdr3_nt: TGTGCCAGCAGCTTAGGCAGGGCCTACGAGCAGTACTTC
cdr3_aa: CASSLGRAYEQYF
d_call: .
j_call: TRBJ2-7
v_call: TRBV7-2
clone_size: few

cdr3_nt: TGTGCCAGCAGTTCCTACCGAGCACCTAATTCACCCCTCCACTTT
cdr3_aa: CASSSYRAPNSPLHF
d_call: .
j_call: TRBJ1-6
v_call: TRBV28
clone_size: few

cdr3_nt: TGTGCCAGCAGCCCTCGGACTAGCGATACAGATACGCAGTATTTT
cdr3_aa: CASSPRTSDTDTQYF
d_call: TRBD2
j_call: TRBJ2-3
v_call: TRBV7-6
clone_size: many

cdr3_nt: TGTGCCACCAGCACCTCGGGACTAGCGGGCGAGACCCAGTACTTC
cdr3_aa: CATSTSGLAGETQYF
d_call: TRBD2
j_call: TRBJ2-5
v_call: TRBV15
clone_size: many

cdr3_nt: TGTGCCAGCAGTGAAGAAGCGGGAGGTCCAGATACGCAGTATTTT
cdr3_aa: CASSEEAGGPDTQYF
d_call: TRBD2
j_call: TRBJ2-3
v_call: TRBV25-1
clone_size: many

cdr3_nt: TGTGCCAGCAGCCCTGGGACAGGGTTGAATTCACCCCTCCACTTT
cdr3_aa: CASSPGTGLNSPLHF
d_call: TRBD1
j_call: TRBJ1-6
v_call: TRBV7-6
clone_size: large

cdr3_nt: TGTGCCAGCAGAAATACAGGGTCCTACGAGCAGTACTTC
cdr3_aa: CASRNTGSYEQYF
d_call: .
j_call: TRBJ2-7
v_call: TRBV5-5
clone_size: many

cdr3_nt: TGTGCCAGCAGTGCACTAGCGGGAGCTTACAATGAGCAGTTCTTC
cdr3_aa: CASSALAGAYNEQFF
d_call: TRBD2
j_call: TRBJ2-1
v_call: TRBV12-3/TRBV12-4
clone_size: many

cdr3_nt: TGTGCCAGCAGTTCCTTAGGACACAGGAGTATGGAAGACACCATATATTTT
cdr3_aa: CASSSLGHRSMEDTIYF
d_call: .
j_call: TRBJ1-3
v_call: TRBV28
clone_size: many

cdr3_nt: TGTGCCAGCAGTCCCCCGGGGGAGCGGGCCGAAAAACTGTTTTTT
cdr3_aa: CASSPPGERAEKLFF
d_call: .
j_call: TRBJ1-4
v_call: TRBV6-1
clone_size: .

cdr3_nt: TGCGCCAGCAGTATTTCACCGACAGGTTCCTACAATGAGCAGTTCTTC
cdr3_aa: CASSISPTGSYNEQFF
d_call: .
j_call: TRBJ2-1
v_call: TRBV5-1
clone_size: many

cdr3_nt: TGTGCCATCAGTGAGAATTCTCATCCTAGGGGCTACACCTTC
cdr3_aa: CAISENSHPRGYTF
d_call: .
j_call: TRBJ1-2
v_call: TRBV10-3
clone_size: many

cdr3_nt: TGTGCCAGCAGTTTAGGGGGCGGCGAGACCCAGTACTTC
cdr3_aa: CASSLGGGETQYF
d_call: .
j_call: TRBJ2-5
v_call: TRBV28
clone_size: medium-sized

cdr3_nt: TGTGCCAGCCACGCCGAGTCTAGCAATCAGCCCCAGCATTTT
cdr3_aa: CASHAESSNQPQHF
d_call: .
j_call: TRBJ1-5
v_call: TRBV6-1
clone_size: few

cdr3_nt: TGTGCCAGCAGCTTAGGGCGACCCACAGATACGCAGTATTTT
cdr3_aa: CASSLGRPTDTQYF
d_call: .
j_call: TRBJ2-3
v_call: TRBV7-9
clone_size: many

cdr3_nt: TGTGCCAGCAAAACCGGGACAGGGGTGGGCGAGCAGTACTTC
cdr3_aa: CASKTGTGVGEQYF
d_call: TRBD1
j_call: TRBJ2-7
v_call: TRBV6-1
clone_size: .

cdr3_nt: TGTGCCAGCAGGATTTGGACTAGCGGGATCCTTGTTGAGCAGTTCTTC
cdr3_aa: CASRIWTSGILVEQFF
d_call: TRBD2
j_call: TRBJ2-1
v_call: TRBV6-4
clone_size: few

cdr3_nt: TGTGCCAGCAGTTTGGGACTAGCGGGAAGGAGGGATACGCAGTATTTT
cdr3_aa: CASSLGLAGRRDTQYF
d_call: TRBD2
j_call: TRBJ2-3
v_call: TRBV12-3/TRBV12-4
clone_size: .

cdr3_nt: TGTGCCAGCAGCTTAGCAGGGGGGGTTGAAGCTTTCTTT
cdr3_aa: CASSLAGGVEAFF
d_call: TRBD1
j_call: TRBJ1-1
v_call: TRBV11-3
clone_size: many

cdr3_nt: TGCAGTGCTTGTTGCCCCGGGAACACCGGGGAGCTGTTTTTT
cdr3_aa: CSACCPGNTGELFF
d_call: .
j_call: TRBJ2-2
v_call: TRBV20-1
clone_size: many

cdr3_nt: TGCGCCAGCAGAGCCGGGACGACAGGCGAGCAGTACTTC
cdr3_aa: CASRAGTTGEQYF
d_call: .
j_call: TRBJ2-7
v_call: TRBV10-1
clone_size: few

cdr3_nt: TGTGCCAGCAGCCCGACAGGGGGAAACTATGGCTACACCTTC
cdr3_aa: CASSPTGGNYGYTF
d_call: TRBD1
j_call: TRBJ1-2
v_call: TRBV11-1
clone_size: many

cdr3_nt: TGTTCGACGGGACTAGCGGGCACAGATACGCAGTATTTT
cdr3_aa: CSTGLAGTDTQYF
d_call: TRBD2
j_call: TRBJ2-3
v_call: TRBV25-1
clone_size: many

cdr3_nt: TGTGCCAGCAGCTGGGCGGCTTACACCGGGGAGCTGTTTTTT
cdr3_aa: CASSWAAYTGELFF
d_call: .
j_call: TRBJ2-2
v_call: TRBV7-9
clone_size: .

cdr3_nt: TGCAGTGCTAGACTTACAGGTTCAGGCCTGGGAACTGAAGCTTTCTTT
cdr3_aa: CSARLTGSGLGTEAFF
d_call: .
j_call: TRBJ1-1
v_call: TRBV20-1
clone_size: many

cdr3_nt: TGTGCCAGCAGCTTAGAGGGGACAGCACAAGAGACCCAGTACTTC
cdr3_aa: CASSLEGTAQETQYF
d_call: TRBD1
j_call: TRBJ2-5
v_call: TRBV11-2
clone_size: many

cdr3_nt: TGTGCCAGCAGCCCTCAGGGAGACACTGAAGCTTTCTTT
cdr3_aa: CASSPQGDTEAFF
d_call: .
j_call: TRBJ1-1
v_call: TRBV11-3
clone_size: many

cdr3_nt: TGTGCCAGCAGCTTAGCGGGAGCCTACAATGAGCAGTTCTTC
cdr3_aa: CASSLAGAYNEQFF
d_call: .
j_call: TRBJ2-1
v_call: TRBV7-9
clone_size: many

cdr3_nt: TGTGCCACCAGCAGAGATTTGGCGGGAGACCTGGGCAATGAGCAGTTCTTC
cdr3_aa: CATSRDLAGDLGNEQFF
d_call: TRBD2
j_call: TRBJ2-1
v_call: TRBV15
clone_size: many

cdr3_nt: TGTGCCAGCAGCCAGGGGACTAGCTGGGAGACCCAGTACTTC
cdr3_aa: CASSQGTSWETQYF
d_call: TRBD2
j_call: TRBJ2-5
v_call: TRBV4-2
clone_size: .

cdr3_nt: TGTGCCAGCAGTTACGGGCAGCCGAACACCGGGGAGCTGTTTTTT
cdr3_aa: CASSYGQPNTGELFF
d_call: .
j_call: TRBJ2-2
v_call: TRBV6-5
clone_size: large

cdr3_nt: TGTGCCAGTCGACAGGGGACCTACGAGCAGTACTTC
cdr3_aa: CASRQGTYEQYF
d_call: TRBD1
j_call: TRBJ2-7
v_call: TRBV13
clone_size: .

cdr3_nt: TGCAGTGCTAGAGCCCAGACAGGGCGTGACAATCAGCCCCAGCATTTT
cdr3_aa: CSARAQTGRDNQPQHF
d_call: TRBD1
j_call: TRBJ1-5
v_call: TRBV20-1
clone_size: many

cdr3_nt: TGTGCCAGCAGCCTCGGGCCCGCGAACACCGGGGAGCTGTTTTTT
cdr3_aa: CASSLGPANTGELFF
d_call: .
j_call: TRBJ2-2
v_call: TRBV5-4
clone_size: many

cdr3_nt: TGTGCCAGCAGCTCCATGGACAAGGGCACCAATGAGCAGTTCTTC
cdr3_aa: CASSSMDKGTNEQFF
d_call: .
j_call: TRBJ2-1
v_call: TRBV12-3/TRBV12-4
clone_size: .

cdr3_nt: TGTGCCAGCAGTTTTGCGGGAGTCGGCAATGATCAGTTCTTC
cdr3_aa: CASSFAGVGNDQFF
d_call: TRBD2
j_call: TRBJ2-1
v_call: TRBV27
clone_size: .